These 3 T cell receptor beta chains came from one sample sequenced in a study of beta chain features in type 1 diabetes. Every isolated RNA sample was fully reverse transcribed, so sequencing captured expressed TCRB transcripts. The data were produced by immunoSEQ multiplex PCR, yet TCRdb's version contains in-frame clones alone and is incomplete. The sample contains roughly 170,000 clones, roughly an eighth of which appear only once. The sample taken for sequencing was central memory CD4+ T cells from blood. These receptors were obtained from a woman aged 18 to 35 in good health.

In DNA, the CDR3 is TGTGCCAGCAGTTCGGTCGGTAGCGGGAGTTTCTACGAGCAGTACTTC. Protein product: CASSSVGSGSFYEQYF. The chain combines TRBV27 with TRBJ2-7, with 9 bases that match TRBD2. V was clipped by 4 bases and J by 3 bases; unmatched bases: 10. CDR1 is MNHEY and CDR2 is SMNVEV in the germline V gene (reference sequence). This CDR3 has 16 amino acids.

V is TRBV5-1 and J is TRBJ2-7; no clear D. Trimming removed 0 bases at V and 2 bases at J, with 12 bases between. The CDR3 covers 15 residues. Germline CDR1 SGHRS, CDR2 YFSETQ. The CDR3 region is CASSLGASLTYEQYF. CDR3 nucleotide sequence: TGCGCCAGCAGCTTGGGGGCATCGCTGACCTACGAGCAGTACTTC.

The table lists this clone with a few counts. This chain uses TRBV2 with TRBJ2-1; 11 bases are a match to TRBD2. CDR1 is SNHLY, CDR2 FYNNEI, per germline. After removal of 0 bases from V and 9 bases from J, the junction contained 4 bases not matched to a gene. This CDR3 comprises 15 residues. CDR3 amino acids: CASSEATSGRIEQFF. Written as DNA, the CDR3 is TGTGCCAGCAGTGAAGCAACTAGCGGGAGAATTGAGCAGTTCTTC.